This T cell receptor beta chain was found in a study of cytomegalovirus exposure and HLA in healthy donors. Study-wide findings and caveats: Later analysis identified a missense DCLRE1C variant that was linked to TCR beta V- and J-gene trimming.

CDR3 length equals 14 residues. Germline lookup yields CDR1 SGHKS and CDR2 YYEKEE (reference sequence). V lost 6 bases and J lost 0; bases outside the gene matches: 3. The donors comprised healthy bone marrow donors. With 60 Vbeta and 13 Jbeta primers, the PCR was carried out. Here immunoSEQ multiplex PCR was the method, and the copy in TCRdb shows in-frame clones only, minus some. Found here are some 150,000 clones, roughly two thirds of them singletons; the top ten hold about 2.7%. Regarding this clone: Its antigen is still unknown.

Sequenced: PBMCs. J is TRBJ2-3 and V is TRBV5-5; 8 nucleotides match TRBD2. The clonotype comes from a woman aged 30 to 39 in good health and CMV-seronegative. The chain's CDR3 is CASNIAGSTDTQYF. As DNA, the CDR3 is TGTGCCAGCAACATAGCGGGGAGCACAGATACGCAGTATTTT.